This T cell receptor (beta chain) was captured by sequencing in a study of blood T cell repertoires in COVID-19. CDR3 length equals 17 residues. Per germline, CDR1 KGHSH and CDR2 LQKENI. The ends lost 3 bases at V and 1 base at J; junction bases unmatched: 3. Recovered Cohort 3 donors showed two negative PCRs, clearance, or symptom resolution. Profiling relied on immunoSEQ multiplex PCR, and the TCRdb table lists in-frame clones only, not all of them. This table has more than 150,000 clones, around 73% appearing once. The TCR was taken from a woman aged 45-60 years who had recovered from COVID-19. The sample was PBMCs or T cells enriched from blood (not recorded which). This chain joins TRBV18 and TRBJ2-3; TRBD2 aligns across 14 bases. CDR3 sequence reads: CASSPGLAGVGTDTQYF. CDR3 bases: TGTGCCAGCTCACCGGGACTAGCGGGAGTCGGCACAGATACGCAGTATTTT. Using reference TRBV18 and TRBJ2-3 for the parts outside the CDR3, the full variable domain is NAGVMQNPRHLVRRRGQEARLRCSPMKGHSHVYWYRQLPEEGLKFMVYLQKENIIDESGMPKERFSAEFPKEGPSILRIQQVVRGDSAAYFCASSPGLAGVGTDTQYFGPGTRLTVL.